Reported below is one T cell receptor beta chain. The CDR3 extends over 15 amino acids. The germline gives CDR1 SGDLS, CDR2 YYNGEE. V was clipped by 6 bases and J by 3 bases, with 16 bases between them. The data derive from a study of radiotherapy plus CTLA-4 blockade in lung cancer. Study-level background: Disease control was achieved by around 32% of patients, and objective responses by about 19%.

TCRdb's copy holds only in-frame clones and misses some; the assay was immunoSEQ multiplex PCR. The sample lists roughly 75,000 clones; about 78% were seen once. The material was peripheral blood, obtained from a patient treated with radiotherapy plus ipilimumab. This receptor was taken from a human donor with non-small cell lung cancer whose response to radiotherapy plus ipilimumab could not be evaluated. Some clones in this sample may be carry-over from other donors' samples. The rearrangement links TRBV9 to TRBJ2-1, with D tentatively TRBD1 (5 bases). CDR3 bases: TGTGCCAGCATCCCGCGAGGCCAGGGCTACAATGAGCAGTTCTTC. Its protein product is CASIPRGQGYNEQFF.